These 24 T cell receptor beta chains were all obtained from the same sample, sequenced in a study of blood T cells in healthy people across ages. Combining a sample-barcoded 5' primer with a J-beta primer mix, a second PCR ran for roughly 7 to 12 cycles. MiXCR, applied by TCRdb to the 5' RACE reads, yields one record per CDR3 protein. The table records 1.5 million to 2 million distinct CDR3 sequences, 28% of them present only once. Sequencing input: blood. These receptors were taken from a woman aged 25 to 39 in good health.

This clonotype has a count of ten or more. The V call is TRBV20-1, the J call TRBJ2-5; the match to TRBD2 covers 13 bases. Germline V lookup: CDR1 DFQATT, CDR2 SNEGSKA (reference sequence). The CDR3 has 13 residues. The CDR3 sequence: CSGLAGAAETQYF. DNA for the CDR3: TGCAGCGGACTAGCGGGAGCGGCGGAGACCCAGTACTTC.

As to this clonotype: At one end, the junction sequence differs from germline, possibly due to a read error. This chain joins TRBV24-1 and TRBJ2-2; D is perhaps TRBD2 (6 bases). Germline lookup yields CDR1 KGHDR and CDR2 SFDVKD. This CDR3 has 15 amino acids. CDR3 loop: CATSGLGEGTGGLFF. The DNA for the CDR3 is TGTGCCACCAGTGGCTTAGGAGAGGGCACCGGGGGGCTGTTTTTT.

Concerning this clonotype: This may come from a read error, since a much larger clone is one base off. V and J are TRBV7-2 and TRBJ1-2; 11 nucleotides agree with TRBD1. J lost 2 bases, V lost 1 base, and 6 bases had no gene match. The germline CDR1 and CDR2 sequences are SGHTA and FQGNSA. The length of the CDR3 is 17 residues. The CDR3 sequence: CASSLGGTGGLNYGYTF. The CDR3 nucleotides read TGTGCCAGCAGCTTAGGGGGGACAGGGGGATTGAACTATGGCTACACCTTC. The full variable domain, in which reference TRBV7-2 and TRBJ1-2 provide the parts outside the CDR3, is GAGVSQSPSNKVTEKGKDVELRCDPISGHTALYWYRQSLGQGLEFLIYFQGNSAPDKSGLPSDRFSAERTGGSVSTLTIQRTQQEDSAVYLCASSLGGTGGLNYGYTFGSGTRLTVV.

In the case of this clonotype: This may be a read error, as it is one base from a much larger clone. J is TRBJ1-5 and V is TRBV2, with D hard to call. The CDR3 is 13 amino acids. Germline CDR1 is SNHLY and CDR2 is FYNNEI. This CDR3 reads CASRGYSDQPQHF. In nucleotides, the CDR3 is TGTGCCAGCAGGGGTTATAGCGATCAGCCCCAGCATTTT.

Of note for this clonotype: A single base separates this from a much larger clone, so it may be a read error. The rearrangement links TRBV6-2 or TRBV6-3 to TRBJ2-1, with D tentatively TRBD2 (5 bases). CDR1 and CDR2 (germline): MNHEY, SVGEGT. This CDR3 contains 16 residues. CDR3 in amino acids: CANSYFRLAGYNEQFF. DNA for the CDR3: TGTGCCAACAGTTACTTCCGACTTGCGGGCTACAATGAGCAGTTCTTC.

This chain links TRBV15 with TRBJ2-4; possible D gene TRBD1, 5 bases. Trimming cost V 0 bases and J 0 bases, with 18 bases left between them. Germline-derived CDR1 and CDR2 are LNHNV and YYDKDF (reference sequence). CDR3 size: 19 residues. The CDR3 nucleotides are TGTGCCACCAGCAGAGAATTGGGGCCGGGCCTTCTAGCCAAAAACATTCAGTACTTC. Protein sequence: CATSRELGPGLLAKNIQYF.

The V call is TRBV10-3, the J call TRBJ1-2, with D maybe TRBD1 (6 bases). Trimming took off 7 bases at V and 6 bases at J, with 18 bases between the two ends. The CDR3 consists of 14 residues. CDR1 and CDR2 from the germline V gene are ENHRY and SYGVKD. As DNA, the CDR3 is TGTGCCATCAAGGGGGGGGACCATGACAATGGCTACACCTTC. This gives the protein CAIKGGDHDNGYTF.

The chain joins TRBV5-1 to TRBJ2-1; no firm D call. V was pared by 4 bases and J by 0 bases, with 11 bases between. Germline assignment: CDR1 SGHRS and CDR2 YFSETQ. This CDR3 has 15 residues. For the CDR3, the DNA is TGCGCCAGCAGCCCAGGAGAAACCTCCTACAATGAGCAGTTCTTC. Its translation is CASSPGETSYNEQFF.

This clonotype has only one observation. A much more abundant neighbour one base away suggests this may be a read error. The chain combines TRBV6-5 with TRBJ2-7; 7 bases fit TRBD1. This CDR3 region has 14 residues. The germline V gene has CDR1 MNHEY and CDR2 SVGAGI. For the CDR3, the DNA is TGTGCCAGCAGTTACTCCGACAGGGTATACGAGCACTACTTC. The encoded protein is CASSYSDRVYEHYF.

The rearrangement links TRBV20-1 to TRBJ2-5, with D unclear. The J call may not be correct, given that the DNA end is closer to TRBJ2-7. CDR1 DFQATT and CDR2 SNEGSKA come from the germline V gene (reference sequence). This CDR3 region has 11 residues. CDR3 loop: CSANSFHEQYF. In DNA form, the CDR3 reads TGCAGTGCTAATAGCTTCCACGAGCAGTACTTC.

In this sample, this clonotype turned up a few times. The rearrangement links TRBV2 to TRBJ2-3; D remains unclear. The CDR3 consists of 13 residues. With 6 bases removed from V and 6 bases from J, the gap between germline ends came to 13 bases. Germline assignment: CDR1 SNHLY and CDR2 FYNNEI. The CDR3 DNA sequence: TGTGCCAGCAGGACGACCGCCGGGGATACGCAGTATTTT. It specifies CASRTTAGDTQYF.

There are many counts of this clonotype. The V gene is TRBV28, the J gene TRBJ2-7; TRBD1 agrees at 7 bases. V shed 5 bases and J 2 bases; nucleotides not matched to a gene: 6. The CDR3 extends over 14 amino acids. The germline CDR1 and CDR2 sequences are MDHEN and SYDVKM. CDR3 sequence reads: CASSRGQLTYEQYF. The CDR3 DNA reads as TGTGCCAGCAGTCGGGGACAGTTAACCTACGAGCAGTACTTC. Filled out from reference TRBV28 and TRBJ2-7, the complete variable domain reads DVKVTQSSRYLVKRTGEKVFLECVQDMDHENMFWYRQDPGLGLRLIYFSYDVKMKEKGDIPEGYSVSREKKERFSLILESASTNQTSMYLCASSRGQLTYEQYFGPGTRLTVT.

V usage is TRBV19 and J usage is TRBJ1-3, with TRBD1 identical over 8 bases. J lost 6 bases, V lost 11 bases, and 15 bases had no gene match. The V gene's germline CDR1 is LNHDA and CDR2 SQIVND (reference sequence). This CDR3 is 15 amino acids long. CDR3 bases: TGTGCCTCGAACGGGGACAGGAGACCACTAAACACCATATATTTT. It encodes CASNGDRRPLNTIYF.

Regarding this clonotype: A single base separates this from a much larger clone, so it may be a read error. The V call is TRBV7-2, the J call TRBJ1-2, with D perhaps TRBD1 (6 bases). Trimming took off 5 bases at V and 7 bases at J, with 23 bases between the two ends. Germline assignment: CDR1 SGHTA and CDR2 FQGNSA. The CDR3 is 16 amino acids. CDR3 loop: CASSANPTGMPGGYTF. CDR3 DNA: TGTGCCAGCAGCGCCAACCCTACAGGGATGCCCGGTGGCTACACCTTC.

This clonotype was observed at least ten times. This chain joins TRBV20-1 and TRBJ2-4; 7 positions match TRBD2. This CDR3 spans 17 amino acids. V gave up 7 bases and J gave up 1 base; unmatched junction bases: 16. CDR1 DFQATT and CDR2 SNEGSKA come from the germline V gene (reference sequence). DNA of the CDR3: TGCAGTGTACCCGGGAGGCAGAGGGGTTCGGCCAAAAACATTCAGTACTTC. Translating it yields CSVPGRQRGSAKNIQYF.

The genes are TRBV2 and TRBJ2-1, with 7 positions matching TRBD2. The CDR3 is made up of 16 amino acids. Per germline, CDR1 SNHLY and CDR2 FYNNEI. Trimming removed 4 bases from V and 1 base from J; junction bases left unmatched: 7. The CDR3, as DNA: TGTGCCAGCAGTGTGATGGGGAGGGGATCCTACAATGAGCAGTTCTTC. This gives the protein CASSVMGRGSYNEQFF.

The chain couples TRBV4-1 to TRBJ2-3, with 7 bases lining up with TRBD2. The CDR3 runs to 18 residues. V gave up 3 bases and J gave up 4 bases; unmatched junction bases: 16. CDR1 and CDR2 (germline): MGHRA, YSYEKL. CDR3 loop: CASSQAGLVGVSADTQYF. Written as DNA, the CDR3 is TGCGCCAGCAGCCAGGCAGGACTAGTGGGAGTCTCGGCAGATACGCAGTATTTT.

This clonotype has more than one count but fewer than ten. The V call is TRBV7-2, the J call TRBJ2-1, with 7 bases fitting TRBD2. This CDR3 region has 14 residues. In germline, CDR1 is SGHTA, CDR2 FQGNSA. J was trimmed by 1 base and V by 7 bases; bases with no gene match: 4. This CDR3 is CASTAGGSYNEQFF. Written as DNA, the CDR3 is TGTGCCAGCACCGCCGGGGGGTCCTACAATGAGCAGTTCTTC.

This chain uses TRBV12-3 or TRBV12-4 with TRBJ1-1; 9 bases agree with TRBD1. The V segment lost 8 bases and the J segment 8 bases; nucleotides outside the gene matches: 9. CDR3 length: 13 residues. The CDR3 DNA sequence: TGTGCCAGCGGGATTCGACAGGGGGGGGAAGCTTTCTTT. Its protein is CASGIRQGGEAFF.

V usage is TRBV7-2 and J usage is TRBJ2-6, with D possibly TRBD1 on 5 matching bases. This CDR3 comprises 18 residues. Per germline, CDR1 SGHTA and CDR2 FQGNSA. V was cut by 4 bases and J by 2 bases, with 18 bases left in between. CDR3 sequence (DNA): TGTGCCAGCAGCTACCGGAATCTAGGGGCTGCTGGGGCCAACGTCCTGACTTTC. Translating gives CASSYRNLGAAGANVLTF. Supplemented by reference TRBV7-2 and TRBJ2-6, the full variable domain reads GAGVSQSPSNKVTEKGKDVELRCDPISGHTALYWYRQSLGQGLEFLIYFQGNSAPDKSGLPSDRFSAERTGGSVSTLTIQRTQQEDSAVYLCASSYRNLGAAGANVLTFGAGSRLTVL.

The chain combines TRBV6-5 with TRBJ2-7; TRBD2 matches at 11 bases. Germline trimming cut 6 bases from V and 2 bases from J; bases unmatched to any gene: 6. CDR3 length equals 15 residues. CDR1 is MNHEY, CDR2 SVGAGI, per germline. CDR3 coding DNA: TGTGCCAGCAGCTCTAGCGGGGGGACTACCTACGAGCAGTACTTC. Protein product: CASSSSGGTTYEQYF.

The gene calls are TRBV20-1 and TRBJ1-1; D gene uncertain. The germline V and J ends were trimmed by 5 bases and 7 bases, with 17 bases remaining between them. From germline, CDR1 is DFQATT and CDR2 SNEGSKA (reference sequence). The CDR3 is 13 residues long. The CDR3, as DNA: TGCAGTGCTCCCCTGGGGTGGGATGGTGAAGCTTTCTTT. The encoded protein is CSAPLGWDGEAFF.

The sample holds a few counts of this clonotype. The chain joins TRBV11-2 to TRBJ2-7, with D unresolved. The germline V gene has CDR1 SGHAT and CDR2 FQNNGV. The germline V and J ends were trimmed by 1 base and 4 bases, with 14 bases remaining between them. There are 15 residues in the CDR3. The CDR3 loop is CASSLGVSLGYEQYF. CDR3 bases: TGTGCCAGCAGCTTAGGCGTTAGTTTGGGGTACGAGCAGTACTTC.

A note on this clonotype: A single base separates this from a much larger clone, so it may be a read error. It is likely a read error, because the conserved phenylalanine at the end of the CDR3 is missing. The chain recombines TRBV7-9 with TRBJ2-1; 9 bases fit TRBD1. With V trimmed by 4 bases and J by 0 bases, 4 bases remained unmatched. CDR1 SEHNR and CDR2 FQNEAQ come from the germline V gene (reference sequence). The CDR3 is made up of 16 amino acids. Here the CDR3 reads CASSSPGQGSYNEQFL. CDR3 in DNA: TGTGCCAGCAGCTCTCCGGGACAGGGCTCCTACAATGAGCAGTTCCTC.